The source of this TCR beta chain is a study of control samples from healthy donors and cancer patients. Per germline, CDR1 DFQATT and CDR2 SNEGSKA (reference sequence). There are 11 residues in the CDR3. Only in-frame clones appear in the TCRdb table, and some are missing; sequencing was by immunoSEQ multiplex PCR. Among 60,000 to 75,000 clones listed, about 92% were seen once. The receptor was isolated from a man aged 55 to 70 with colorectal cancer. The chain recombines TRBV20-1 with TRBJ2-7; the D call may be TRBD1 or TRBD2 (6 bases each). Sequenced sample: PBMCs. The chain's CDR3 is CSTLGGYEQYF. The CDR3 bases are TGCAGCACCCTAGGGGGGTACGAGCAGTACTTC.